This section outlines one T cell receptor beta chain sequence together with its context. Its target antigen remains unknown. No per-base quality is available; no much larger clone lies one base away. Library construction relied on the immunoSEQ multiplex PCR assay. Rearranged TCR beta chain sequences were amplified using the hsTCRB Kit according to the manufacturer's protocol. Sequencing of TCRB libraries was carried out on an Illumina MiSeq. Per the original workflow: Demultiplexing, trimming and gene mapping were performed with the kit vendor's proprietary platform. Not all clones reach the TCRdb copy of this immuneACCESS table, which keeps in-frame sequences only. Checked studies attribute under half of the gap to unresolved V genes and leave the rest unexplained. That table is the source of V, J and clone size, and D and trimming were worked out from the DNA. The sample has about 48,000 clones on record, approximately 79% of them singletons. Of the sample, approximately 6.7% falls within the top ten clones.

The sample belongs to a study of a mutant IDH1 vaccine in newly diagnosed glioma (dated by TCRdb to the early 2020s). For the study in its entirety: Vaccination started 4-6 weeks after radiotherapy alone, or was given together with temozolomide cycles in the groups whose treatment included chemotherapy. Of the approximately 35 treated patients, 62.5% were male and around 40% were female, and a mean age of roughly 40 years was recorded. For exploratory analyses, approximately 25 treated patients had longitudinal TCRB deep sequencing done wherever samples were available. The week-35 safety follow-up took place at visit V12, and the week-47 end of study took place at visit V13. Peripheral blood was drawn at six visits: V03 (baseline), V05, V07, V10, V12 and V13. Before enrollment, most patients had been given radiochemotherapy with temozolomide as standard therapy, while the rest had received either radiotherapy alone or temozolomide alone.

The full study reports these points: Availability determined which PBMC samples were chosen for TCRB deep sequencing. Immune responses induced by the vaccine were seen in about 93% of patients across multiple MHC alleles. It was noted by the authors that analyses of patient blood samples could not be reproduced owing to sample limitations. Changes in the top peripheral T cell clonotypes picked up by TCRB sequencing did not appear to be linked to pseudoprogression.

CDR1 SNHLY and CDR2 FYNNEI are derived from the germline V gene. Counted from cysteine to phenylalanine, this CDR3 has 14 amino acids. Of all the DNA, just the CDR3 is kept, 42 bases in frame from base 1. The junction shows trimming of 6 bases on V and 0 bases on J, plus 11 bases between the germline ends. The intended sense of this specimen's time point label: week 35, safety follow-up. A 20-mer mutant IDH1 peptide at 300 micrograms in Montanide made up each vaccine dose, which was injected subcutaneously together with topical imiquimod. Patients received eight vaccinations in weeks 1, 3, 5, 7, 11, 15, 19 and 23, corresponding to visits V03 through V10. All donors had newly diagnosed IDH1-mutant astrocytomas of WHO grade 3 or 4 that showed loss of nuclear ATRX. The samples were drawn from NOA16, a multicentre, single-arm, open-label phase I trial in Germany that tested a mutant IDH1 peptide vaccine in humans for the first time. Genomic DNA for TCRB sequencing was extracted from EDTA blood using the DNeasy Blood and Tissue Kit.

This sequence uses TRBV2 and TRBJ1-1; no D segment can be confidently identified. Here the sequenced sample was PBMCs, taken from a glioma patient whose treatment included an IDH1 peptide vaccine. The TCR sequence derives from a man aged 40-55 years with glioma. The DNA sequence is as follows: TGTGCCAGCAGGGCGGACGGATTGAACACTGAAGCTTTCTTT. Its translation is CASRADGLNTEAFF.